Below, 29 T cell receptor beta chains from the same sample are listed, as sequenced in a study of blood T cell repertoires in COVID-19. Generated by immunoSEQ multiplex PCR, the TCRdb table keeps only in-frame clones and is missing some. This sample yields about 270,000 clones, of which 70% to 90% are seen a single time; 15% to 19% belongs to the top ten. The sample taken for sequencing was PBMCs or T cells enriched from blood (not recorded which). The receptors were sampled from a man between 18 and 29 years old who had recovered from COVID-19.

This chain connects TRBV18 to TRBJ1-1; D gene unclear. Germline-derived CDR1 and CDR2 are KGHSH and LQKENI. V was pared by 1 base and J by 3 bases, with 12 bases between. The CDR3 has 15 amino acids. The CDR3 DNA is TGTGCCAGCTCACCACTAAGAGGGATGGACACTGAAGCTTTCTTT. This translates into CASSPLRGMDTEAFF.

The gene calls are TRBV7-9 and TRBJ2-1, with D unclear. CDR1 is SEHNR, CDR2 FQNEAQ, per germline (reference sequence). V was trimmed by 1 base and J by 0 bases, leaving 16 bases between them. The length of the CDR3 is 18 residues. CDR3 protein: CASSLGLGLTFSYNEQFF. The CDR3 bases are TGTGCCAGCAGCTTAGGCCTTGGGCTAACCTTCTCCTACAATGAGCAGTTCTTC.

This clone was seen a single time. The chain carries TRBV4-2 and TRBJ2-1, with 11 bases lining up with TRBD2. The germline gives CDR1 LGHNA, CDR2 YNFKEQ. This CDR3 comprises 16 residues. J lost 7 bases, V lost 0 bases, and 5 bases had no gene match. The CDR3 DNA reads as TGTGCCAGCAGCCAAGATCGACTAGCGGGGAATAATGAGCAGTTCTTC. It specifies CASSQDRLAGNNEQFF.

V gene TRBV6-5 combines with J gene TRBJ2-7; maybe TRBD1 (6 bases). Germline values: CDR1 MNHEY, CDR2 SVGAGI. The V and J ends lost 5 bases and 4 bases respectively, with 12 bases between them. CDR3 length: 13 amino acids. The chain's CDR3 is CASSIQGTYEQYF. The DNA of the CDR3 is TGTGCCAGCAGTATACAGGGAACGTACGAGCAGTACTTC.

V gene TRBV7-9 combines with J gene TRBJ2-1, with a possible D match to TRBD2 (5 bases). There are 15 residues in the CDR3. V was clipped by 5 bases and J by 6 bases, with 17 bases between them. The germline CDR1 and CDR2 sequences are SEHNR and FQNEAQ (reference sequence). The CDR3: CASSPRGLAGNEQFF. As DNA, the CDR3 is TGTGCCAGCAGCCCCCGGGGTTTGGCCGGCAATGAGCAGTTCTTC.

This chain uses TRBV7-6 with TRBJ2-3; D is undetermined. Germline CDR1 and CDR2: SGHVS and FNYEAQ. The ends were cut back, 5 bases at V and 0 bases at J, with 12 bases in the middle. This CDR3 has 15 amino acids. The CDR3 DNA reads TGTGCCAGCAGCCTCAGAACAGCTAGCACAGATACGCAGTATTTT. It specifies CASSLRTASTDTQYF.

Only a few counts were recorded for this clone. J is TRBJ1-4 and V is TRBV4-2; 9 bases line up with TRBD1. The V gene's germline CDR1 is LGHNA and CDR2 YNFKEQ. This CDR3 is built from 17 residues. The V and J ends lost 1 base and 8 bases, in that order; junction bases with no gene match: 11. The CDR3 protein is CASSQAPGQGGDEKLFF. The CDR3 coding sequence is TGTGCCAGCAGCCAAGCCCCGGGACAGGGTGGGGACGAAAAACTGTTTTTT.

CDR3 protein: CSVDVGTGGDEQYF. CDR3 sequence (DNA): TGCAGCGTTGATGTCGGGACAGGGGGCGACGAGCAGTACTTC. The chain carries TRBV29-1 and TRBJ2-7; TRBD1 matches at 12 bases. This CDR3 has 14 residues. Germline V gene lookup returns CDR1 SQVTM and CDR2 ANQGSEA. J lost 5 bases, V lost 3 bases, and 5 bases had no gene match.

V usage is TRBV25-1 and J usage is TRBJ1-3, with unresolved D. Germline V gene lookup returns CDR1 MGHDK and CDR2 SYGVNS. The CDR3 consists of 15 residues. V lost 3 bases, J lost 0 bases, and 9 bases lay in between. The CDR3 coding sequence is TGTGCCAGCAGTGATCGGGGTTCCTCTGGAAACACCATATATTTT. Its protein product is CASSDRGSSGNTIYF. The whole variable domain, remainder taken from reference TRBV25-1 and TRBJ1-3, is EADIYQTPRYLVIGTGKKITLECSQTMGHDKMYWYQQDPGMELHLIHYSYGVNSTEKGDLSSESTVSRIRTEHFPLTLESARPSHTSQYLCASSDRGSSGNTIYFGEGSWLTVV.

This clone was seen only once. This rearrangement joins TRBV27 to TRBJ2-1; 8 nucleotides match TRBD2. The CDR3 spans 15 residues. V lost 2 bases to trimming and J lost 7 bases; unmatched junction nucleotides: 7. In germline, CDR1 is MNHEY, CDR2 SMNVEV (reference sequence). The CDR3 sequence: CASSLGAGVGNEQFF. As DNA, the CDR3 is TGTGCCAGCAGTTTAGGAGCGGGAGTCGGAAATGAGCAGTTCTTC.

The gene calls are TRBV20-1 and TRBJ1-1, with D possibly TRBD1 on 5 matching bases. Germline V gene sequence: CDR1 DFQATT, CDR2 SNEGSKA (reference sequence). The CDR3 has 13 amino acids. V was trimmed by 3 bases and J by 3 bases, leaving 11 bases between them. The CDR3 loop reads CSASPGTYTEAFF. CDR3 DNA: TGCAGTGCTAGTCCAGGGACTTACACTGAAGCTTTCTTT.

The V and J genes are TRBV30 and TRBJ1-4, with D tentatively TRBD1 (6 bases). V lost 4 bases and J 4 bases, leaving 16 bases between the germline ends. Germline CDR1 GTSNPN, CDR2 SVGIG (reference sequence). CDR3 length equals 15 residues. In DNA, the CDR3 is TGTGCCTGGACCTTATCTGGGGGCCTTAATGAAAAACTGTTTTTT. Residues: CAWTLSGGLNEKLFF.

The rearrangement links TRBV14 to TRBJ1-2, with D possibly TRBD1 on 5 matching bases. There are 13 residues in the CDR3. Germline loops: CDR1 SGHDN, CDR2 FVKESK. The V end was cut by 1 base, the J end by 5 bases, with 8 bases between. The CDR3 is CASSQGTGYGYTF. In DNA form, the CDR3 reads TGTGCCAGCAGCCAAGGAACAGGATATGGCTACACCTTC. Complete variable domain (other parts from reference TRBV14 and TRBJ1-2): EAGVTQFPSHSVIEKGQTVTLRCDPISGHDNLYWYRRVMGKEIKFLLHFVKESKQDESGMPNNRFLAERTGGTYSTLKVQPAELEDSGVYFCASSQGTGYGYTFGSGTRLTVV.

The gene calls are TRBV5-6 and TRBJ2-1; no clear D gene. The CDR3 is 13 amino acids. V gave up 0 bases and J gave up 7 bases, with 8 bases separating them. Germline CDR1 and CDR2: SGHDT and YYEEEE. In nucleotides, the CDR3 is TGTGCCAGCAGCTTGGTGAGCGAGAATGAGCAGTTCTTC. The encoded protein is CASSLVSENEQFF.

This rearrangement joins TRBV7-6 to TRBJ2-1; maybe TRBD1 (6 bases). CDR1 SGHVS and CDR2 FNYEAQ come from the germline V gene. V was trimmed by 5 bases and J by 6 bases, leaving 17 bases between them. The CDR3 consists of 15 residues. In nucleotides, the CDR3 is TGTGCCAGCAGCAAGTTCAGGGGCCAGCCCAATGAGCAGTTCTTC. As protein: CASSKFRGQPNEQFF.

The chain uses TRBV7-9 and TRBJ2-1, with D possibly TRBD2 on 6 matching bases. The CDR3 sequence is 14 residues long. Trimming shortened V by 6 bases and J by 10 bases, and 19 bases separated the two germline ends. CDR1 and CDR2 (germline): SEHNR, FQNEAQ (reference sequence). The DNA for the CDR3 is TGTGCCAGCAGACTAGACGTCGGGGAGGTCGAGCAGTTCTTC. Its protein product is CASRLDVGEVEQFF.

The rearrangement uses TRBV20-1 and TRBJ2-1; the match to TRBD2 covers 14 bases. Losses at the gene ends were 3 bases for V and 0 bases for J; bases not matched to a gene: 7. The germline CDR1 and CDR2 sequences are DFQATT and SNEGSKA (reference sequence). The CDR3 is made up of 18 amino acids. The CDR3 spells CSASGLAGGLSSYNEQFF. The CDR3 region has the DNA TGCAGTGCTAGTGGACTAGCGGGAGGATTAAGCTCCTACAATGAGCAGTTCTTC.

V is TRBV30 and J is TRBJ2-7, with 9 positions matching TRBD2. The V and J ends lost 5 bases and 0 bases, in that order; junction bases with no gene match: 5. Germline CDR1 and CDR2: GTSNPN and SVGIG (reference sequence). This CDR3 contains 14 residues. The CDR3 DNA sequence: TGTGCCTGGCCTCGGACTAGCGCCTCCTACGAGCAGTACTTC. This gives the protein CAWPRTSASYEQYF.

The chain employs TRBV9 and TRBJ2-5, with a tentative D call TRBD2 (7 bases). This CDR3 contains 15 residues. Trimming removed 4 bases from V and 5 bases from J, with 18 bases in between. Germline values: CDR1 SGDLS, CDR2 YYNGEE. As DNA, the CDR3 is TGTGCCAGCAGCTGGGGGGCGGGGGCCCGGGAGACCCAGTACTTC. It codes for CASSWGAGARETQYF.

The V gene is TRBV5-4, the J gene TRBJ1-3, with a possible D match to TRBD1 (6 bases). Trimming removed 3 bases from V and 0 bases from J, with 19 bases in between. The germline V gene encodes CDR1 SGHNT and CDR2 YYREEE (reference sequence). The CDR3 covers 18 residues. CDR3 DNA sequence: TGTGCCAGCAGCTCTGCAAGGGGGGGACTCCACTCTGGAAACACCATATATTTT. It is translated as CASSSARGGLHSGNTIYF.

The chain uses TRBV5-1 and TRBJ2-2; 9 positions match TRBD2. This CDR3 contains 16 residues. V shed 7 bases and J 1 base; nucleotides not matched to a gene: 8. Germline loops: CDR1 SGHRS, CDR2 YFSETQ. As DNA, the CDR3 is TGCGCCAGCCATTCGACTAGCGGACGGAACACCGGGGAGCTGTTTTTT. It encodes CASHSTSGRNTGELFF.

V and J are TRBV7-2 and TRBJ2-3; 9 positions match TRBD2. Germline-derived CDR1 and CDR2 are SGHTA and FQGNSA. The CDR3 length is 15 residues. V dropped 4 bases and J dropped 5; count of bases not matched to a gene: 7. The CDR3 reads CASSSHSGSGDTQYF. CDR3 DNA sequence: TGTGCCAGCAGCTCCCATAGCGGGAGTGGAGATACGCAGTATTTT.

The rearrangement links TRBV6-5 to TRBJ1-1, with a possible D match to TRBD1 (5 bases). Deletions cut 6 bases from V and 4 bases from J, with 18 bases between. This CDR3 comprises 15 residues. The germline gives CDR1 MNHEY, CDR2 SVGAGI. CDR3 DNA sequence: TGTGCCAGCAGGGGCGGGACTCTCTGGGGCACTGAAGCTTTCTTT. This encodes CASRGGTLWGTEAFF.

This clone occurred once. The gene calls are TRBV9 and TRBJ2-2, with a possible D match to TRBD2 (5 bases). CDR1 is SGDLS and CDR2 is YYNGEE in the germline V gene. V was cut by 4 bases and J by 0 bases, with 10 bases left in between. The CDR3 contains 15 residues. The CDR3 is CASSPMRANTGELFF. Written as DNA, the CDR3 is TGTGCCAGCAGCCCCATGCGGGCGAACACCGGGGAGCTGTTTTTT.

The chain joins TRBV7-9 to TRBJ1-2; 8 bases fit TRBD1. With 5 bases clipped from V and 6 bases from J, the junction kept 8 bases outside the gene matches. CDR1 and CDR2 (germline): SEHNR, FQNEAQ (reference sequence). CDR3 length equals 14 residues. The chain's CDR3 is CASSPRGLFDGYTF. The CDR3 DNA sequence: TGTGCCAGCAGCCCCAGGGGGCTCTTCGATGGCTACACCTTC.

This clone has a handful of counts. The chain carries TRBV27 and TRBJ1-1; D unresolved. The CDR3 consists of 13 residues. Trimming took 6 bases from V and 1 from J, leaving 9 bases between them. Germline lookup yields CDR1 MNHEY and CDR2 SMNVEV (reference sequence). The CDR3 sequence: CASRNSGNTEAFF. The CDR3 DNA reads as TGTGCCAGCAGGAACAGCGGGAACACTGAAGCTTTCTTT.

The rearrangement uses TRBV25-1 and TRBJ2-1; weak D call: TRBD2 (7 bases). CDR1 MGHDK and CDR2 SYGVNS come from the germline V gene. Between the trimmed V and J ends, which lost 6 bases and 9 bases, there was a span of 18 bases. There are 14 residues in the CDR3. The CDR3 protein is CASSGGTPRGEQFF. The CDR3, as DNA: TGTGCCAGCAGCGGGGGGACCCCCAGGGGTGAGCAGTTCTTC.

The chain carries TRBV19 and TRBJ1-6, with D maybe TRBD1 (5 bases). CDR3 size: 14 residues. Between the trimmed V and J ends, which lost 9 bases and 7 bases, there was a span of 16 bases. Looked up from germline, CDR1 is LNHDA and CDR2 is SQIVND (reference sequence). The CDR3 DNA sequence: TGTGCCAGCACCTGGGGGAGGCCGAATTCACCCCTCCACTTT. This codes for CASTWGRPNSPLHF.

This rearrangement joins TRBV15 to TRBJ2-4, with D unclear. The CDR3 spans 17 residues. The V end lost 1 base, the J end lost 0 bases, and 13 bases lay between the germline ends. The germline CDR1 and CDR2 sequences are LNHNV and YYDKDF (reference sequence). CDR3 in DNA: TGTGCCACCAGCAGAGGTCGGGTAGCTTTAGCCAAAAACATTCAGTACTTC. It is translated as CATSRGRVALAKNIQYF.